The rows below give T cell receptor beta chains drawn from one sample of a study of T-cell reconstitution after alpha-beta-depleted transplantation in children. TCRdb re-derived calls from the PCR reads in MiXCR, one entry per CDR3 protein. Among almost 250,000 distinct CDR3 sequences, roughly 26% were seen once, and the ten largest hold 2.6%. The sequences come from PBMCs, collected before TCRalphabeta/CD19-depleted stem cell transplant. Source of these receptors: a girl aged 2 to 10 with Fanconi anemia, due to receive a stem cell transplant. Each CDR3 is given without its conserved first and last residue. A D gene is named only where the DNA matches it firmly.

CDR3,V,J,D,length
SAKEVPTDTQY,TRBV20-1,TRBJ2-3,-,11
SASLGGSYNEQF,TRBV20-1,TRBJ2-1,-,12
ASSYPGGPLTGELF,TRBV7-9,TRBJ2-2,TRBD2,14
SAVTGTTLH,TRBV20-1,TRBJ1-6,TRBD1,9
ASSGGSYEQY,TRBV6-5,TRBJ2-7,-,10
SIEASGTDTQY,TRBV20-1,TRBJ2-3,-,11
ASSETYSGYEQY,TRBV18,TRBJ2-7,-,12
ASNYGLAGSKETQY,TRBV11-2,TRBJ2-5,TRBD2,14
ASSPSTGYEQY,TRBV28,TRBJ2-7,-,11
ASSQVGGLANNEQF,TRBV4-1,TRBJ2-1,TRBD2,14
ASTSPGSTDTQY,TRBV19,TRBJ2-3,-,12
ASSKSGGANVLT,TRBV21-1,TRBJ2-6,-,12
ASSEFYMDQFRDYPPKNTGELF,TRBV2,TRBJ2-2,TRBD2,22
ASSSRQGSGNTIY,TRBV7-9,TRBJ1-3,TRBD1,13
ASSQEGFFYEQY,TRBV14,TRBJ2-7,-,12
ASSPQGASYNEQF,TRBV7-7,TRBJ2-1,TRBD1,13
ASSLGQGQPQH,TRBV12-3/TRBV12-4,TRBJ1-5,TRBD1,11
ASSISSGNYEQY,TRBV19,TRBJ2-7,TRBD2,12
SVRLGVGRKETQY,TRBV29-1,TRBJ2-5,-,13
ASSLTLGADEQF,TRBV7-3,TRBJ2-1,-,12
SVRVSTDTQY,TRBV29-1,TRBJ2-3,-,10
TISLAGADTQY,TRBV29-1,TRBJ2-3,TRBD2,11
ASSFTGGVIIDTQY,TRBV5-6,TRBJ2-3,TRBD1,14
SAGPRGWVNEKLF,TRBV20-1,TRBJ1-4,-,13
ASRQSETQY,TRBV6-5,TRBJ2-5,-,9
ASSFLGREQY,TRBV27,TRBJ2-7,-,10
SASSFSGQKNQPQH,TRBV20-1,TRBJ1-5,TRBD1,14
AIKWREVYEQY,TRBV10-3,TRBJ2-7,TRBD2,11
SARVSQGAFFYEQY,TRBV20-1,TRBJ2-7,TRBD1,14
SVDSRGFGTGVNEQF,TRBV29-1,TRBJ2-1,TRBD1,15
SVNGLAGEETQY,TRBV29-1,TRBJ2-5,TRBD2,12
ASSFVRRYTQY,TRBV28,TRBJ2-3,-,11
ASSRYQPQH,TRBV6-7,TRBJ1-5,-,9
SAGTGYGYT,TRBV29-1,TRBJ1-2,TRBD1,9
ASSAGRKGPIYNEQF,TRBV5-1,TRBJ2-1,-,15
ASSFGGMRGETQY,TRBV5-1,TRBJ2-5,TRBD2,13
SASDPKNIQY,TRBV20-1,TRBJ2-4,-,10
ATSLGPRTQY,TRBV28,TRBJ2-5,-,10
ASEQGLALNTGELF,TRBV12-3/TRBV12-4,TRBJ2-2,TRBD2,14
ASKNNQPQH,TRBV6-6,TRBJ1-5,-,9
SSQVGNTEAF,TRBV29-1,TRBJ1-1,-,10
ASSYSSGREEQY,TRBV6-5,TRBJ2-7,TRBD2,12
SAGQKHYGYT,TRBV29-1,TRBJ1-2,-,10
ASSHAVGTQY,TRBV7-3,TRBJ2-3,-,10
ASSPGQGPVEQY,TRBV28,TRBJ2-7,TRBD1,12
SASDLSWQETQY,TRBV20-1,TRBJ2-5,-,12
ASSGNRFLVGQPQH,TRBV27,TRBJ1-5,-,14
SVGRDRGVGGQY,TRBV29-1,TRBJ2-7,TRBD1,12
ASEKGLLSTEAF,TRBV12-3/TRBV12-4,TRBJ1-1,-,12
ASSEQGLPSYEQY,TRBV6-1,TRBJ2-7,-,13
ATSRRFSGASNEQF,TRBV15,TRBJ2-1,-,14
ASRTSGSFSETQY,TRBV10-3,TRBJ2-5,TRBD2,13
ASSPTGVGANVLT,TRBV12-3/TRBV12-4,TRBJ2-6,TRBD1,13
SARDFRLAHEQF,TRBV20-1,TRBJ2-1,TRBD2,12
ASSLAGKDTGELF,TRBV5-1,TRBJ2-2,-,13
SAGPLSGNGYEQY,TRBV20-1,TRBJ2-7,TRBD2,13
ASSVGLAGVSYNEQF,TRBV5-1,TRBJ2-1,TRBD2,15
ATGTGAGELF,TRBV24-1,TRBJ2-2,TRBD1,10